This T cell receptor beta chain originates from a study of blood T cells in healthy people across ages. Points from the study as a whole: From one million sequenced T cells, diversity estimates were lower bounds.

This clonotype has a handful of counts. Its specificity is not known. The sample, 9 to 10 milliliters of peripheral blood, was drawn from each donor. The V gene lost 1 base and the J gene lost 0 bases, with 13 bases spanning the gap. This CDR3 has 16 residues. The germline gives CDR1 SNHLY, CDR2 FYNNEI. Using a J-beta primer mix together with a sample-barcoded 5' primer, a second PCR was run for roughly 6 to 11 cycles. TCRdb reprocessed the 5' RACE reads with MiXCR, giving one entry per CDR3 protein. The table shows under 1,000,000 distinct CDR3 sequences, with around 36% occurring only once. This sequence was found in a young man in good health. The chain joins TRBV2 to TRBJ2-7; the D gene is possibly TRBD1 (6 bases). Sequences were obtained from blood. CDR3 sequence: CASSEVGTLRSYEQYF. CDR3 nucleotide sequence: TGTGCCAGCAGTGAAGTCGGGACACTGCGCTCCTACGAGCAGTACTTC.